One sample yielded the 10 T cell receptor beta chains listed below, sequenced in a study of T cells expressing NK-cell markers. TCRdb reprocessed the 5' RACE reads and reports one entry per CDR3 protein, with no DNA. This sample lists about 160,000 distinct CDR3 sequences; its ten largest clones have 20% to 25%. Sequencing was carried out using blood T cells: a sorted CD56 or NKG2C T cell subset, CD4+ or CD8+ T cells, or bulk PBMC T cells (not recorded which). The receptor set was obtained from a man aged 18-69 years in good health.

The rearrangement uses TRBV5-6 and TRBJ2-2; TCRdb's assignment of TRBD1 cannot be checked, as there is no DNA. CDR1 is SGHDT, CDR2 YYEEEE, per germline. CDR3 size: 18 residues. CDR3 region: CASSSRGRNRPSTGELFF.

This chain's CDR3 is CASSFTGAPSSYNEQFF. The chain carries TRBV9 and TRBJ2-1; TCRdb gives TRBD1 as the D gene, but with no DNA this cannot be confirmed. CDR3 length equals 17 residues. Germline V CDR1 and CDR2: SGDLS, YYNGEE.

The CDR3 is CASSQDPVSLAGGPSGANVLTF. The chain employs TRBV4-2 and TRBJ2-6; TCRdb outputs TRBD2, but without DNA this stays unchecked. Germline V lookup: CDR1 LGHNA, CDR2 YNFKEQ. The CDR3 runs 22 residues.

The gene calls are TRBV10-3 and TRBJ1-2; TCRdb indicates TRBD1, and absent DNA this call remains unverified. Per germline, CDR1 ENHRY and CDR2 SYGVKD. The CDR3 covers 13 residues. CDR3 sequence reads: CAMGEDRGYGYTF.

The CDR3 loop is CAITGDLYGYTF. The J gene is TRBJ1-2, the V gene TRBV10-3. The CDR3 runs to 12 residues. CDR1 and CDR2 (germline): ENHRY, SYGVKD.

The V call is TRBV11-2, the J call TRBJ1-1; there is no DNA to check the TCRdb D call of TRBD1. The CDR3 has 16 residues. The germline CDR1 and CDR2 sequences are SGHAT and FQNNGV. The CDR3: CASSLGYRVRDTEAFF.

The chain recombines TRBV11-2 with TRBJ2-3; TCRdb's D call of TRBD2 is untestable without DNA. Germline V gene lookup returns CDR1 SGHAT and CDR2 FQNNGV. This CDR3 has 18 amino acids. The CDR3 here is CASSLGTSGGQLIDTQYF.

The rearrangement joins TRBV7-9 to TRBJ2-5; absent DNA, TCRdb's TRBD2 call cannot be checked. Germline values: CDR1 SEHNR, CDR2 FQNEAQ (reference sequence). This CDR3 region has 17 residues. The CDR3 spells CASSLNVRAALQETQYF.

The CDR3 loop is CASSAPAHTEAFF. The V gene is TRBV9, the J gene TRBJ1-1; TCRdb's assignment of TRBD1 cannot be checked, as there is no DNA. Germline values: CDR1 SGDLS, CDR2 YYNGEE. The length of the CDR3 is 13 residues. Variable domain in full (rest from reference TRBV9 and TRBJ1-1): DSGVTQTPKHLITATGQRVTLRCSPRSGDLSVYWYQQSLDQGLQFLIQYYNGEERAKGNILERFSAQQFPDLHSELNLSSLELGDSALYFCASSAPAHTEAFFGQGTRLTVV.

The V and J genes are TRBV28 and TRBJ1-5; TCRdb reports TRBD1, a call that lacks DNA to check it against. CDR1 is MDHEN and CDR2 is SYDVKM in the germline V gene. The CDR3 extends over 12 amino acids. The CDR3 region is CASKKTGQPQHF.